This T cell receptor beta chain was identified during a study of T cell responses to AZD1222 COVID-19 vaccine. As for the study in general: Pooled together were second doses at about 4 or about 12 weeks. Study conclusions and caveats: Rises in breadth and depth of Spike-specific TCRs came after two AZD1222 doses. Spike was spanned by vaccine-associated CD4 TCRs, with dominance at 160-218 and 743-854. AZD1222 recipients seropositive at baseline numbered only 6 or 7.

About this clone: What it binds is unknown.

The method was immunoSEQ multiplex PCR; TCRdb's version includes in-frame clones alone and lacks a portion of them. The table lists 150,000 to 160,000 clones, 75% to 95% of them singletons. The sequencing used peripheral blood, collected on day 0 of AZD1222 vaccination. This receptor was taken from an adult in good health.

The CDR3 nucleotides read TGTGCCACCAGCAGAGATCGCGAAACCGGGGAGCTGTTTTTT. It yields the protein CATSRDRETGELFF. V gene TRBV15 combines with J gene TRBJ2-2; D gene unclear. Germline lookup yields CDR1 LNHNV and CDR2 YYDKDF (reference sequence). Trimming pared 0 bases from V and 5 bases from J, leaving 7 bases between. The CDR3 runs 14 residues.